Listed below are T cell receptor beta chains from one sample, sequenced in a study of blood T cell repertoires in COVID-19. The repertoire was sequenced with immunoSEQ multiplex PCR; TCRdb's copy has only in-frame clones and lacks some. The sample shows more than 85,000 clones, 70% to 85% of them seen only once. Material: peripheral blood. The receptors derive from a man between 60 and 75 years old with active or convalescent COVID-19. CDR3s leave out the opening cysteine and the closing phenylalanine or tryptophan.

TRBV5-1 | ASSPDIIRGGHNSPLH
TRBV27 | ASSLSRLAGGYQY
TRBV11-3 | ASSSLAGGPPDTQY
TRBV5-1 | ASSPTWAASAKNIQY
TRBV5-1 | ASSSGTSTDTQY
TRBV7-2 | ASSEDTYGYT
TRBV6-5 | ASSYTSGRTNEQF
TRBV27 | ASSFRQASGGYT
TRBV4-3 | ASSQDPQGGRGYNEQF
TRBV7-9 | ASSLDLDRAANYGYT
TRBV28 | ASSPSRDSLYNEQF
TRBV7-2 | ASSPRTGGPDTQY
TRBV28 | ASSTWYAGLAYEQY
TRBV27 | ASSWTRSTDTQY
TRBV2 | ASRKGGGNEKLF
TRBV11-2 | ASSPGRGQGDTEAF
TRBV11-2 | ASSLDRDNSPLH
TRBV2 | ASLGQAGPQH
TRBV28 | ASKQAGNTIY
TRBV5-5 | ASSPQGASGTGELF
TRBV6-5 | ASSDSTMASYEQY
TRBV29-1 | SVEERYRNTEAF
TRBV25-1 | ATPPFQRDRSYEQY
TRBV28 | ASKGRGRATDTQY
TRBV5-4 | ASSSGHQPSTDTQY
TRBV7-9 | ASSLYTGTQETQY
TRBV7-9 | ASSLAAGTREKLF
TRBV12-5 | ASGFQGQETQY
TRBV4-1 | ASSQGGARAYNEQF
TRBV5-1 | ASSWGQQTYEQY
TRBV11-2 | ASRRGLAEEQF
TRBV18 | ASSPDSWSSYNEQF
TRBV7-2 | ASSSPLETTFRELF
TRBV6-5 | ASKIAGGGHNEQF
TRBV6-2/TRBV6-3 | ASSNGQGRLTGNTIY
TRBV25-1 | ASSGEGNQPQH
TRBV19 | ASSMTGSGNTIY
TRBV14 | ASSQATSGNYEQY
TRBV9 | ASSPRLAGAHEQY
TRBV5-1 | ASSLVGGPGDTQY
TRBV4-1 | ASSQGQGPYNSPLH
TRBV5-1 | ASSLVVDTGELF
TRBV28 | ASSGPSGLTYEQY
TRBV7-8 | ASSHSGGEAYGYT
TRBV6-6 | ASSYSGGAPYNEQF
TRBV18 | ASSPFPGTDTQY
TRBV3-1/TRBV3-2 | ASSQAGRTPYEQY
TRBV19 | ASSLGAGGYGYT
TRBV5-1 | ASSLSQGGYNEQF
TRBV7-8 | ASSFSNTGELF
TRBV2 | ASSEARGRPWTEAF
TRBV30 | AWTRGTRYNSPLH
TRBV11-2 | ASSTRRQGGTEAF
TRBV2 | ASRPDRGKNIQY
TRBV25-1 | ASSWGQTYNEQF
TRBV6-5 | ASSPGGSGANVLT
TRBV7-2 | ASSLRVAGANVLT
TRBV5-4 | ASSLQGDNSPLH